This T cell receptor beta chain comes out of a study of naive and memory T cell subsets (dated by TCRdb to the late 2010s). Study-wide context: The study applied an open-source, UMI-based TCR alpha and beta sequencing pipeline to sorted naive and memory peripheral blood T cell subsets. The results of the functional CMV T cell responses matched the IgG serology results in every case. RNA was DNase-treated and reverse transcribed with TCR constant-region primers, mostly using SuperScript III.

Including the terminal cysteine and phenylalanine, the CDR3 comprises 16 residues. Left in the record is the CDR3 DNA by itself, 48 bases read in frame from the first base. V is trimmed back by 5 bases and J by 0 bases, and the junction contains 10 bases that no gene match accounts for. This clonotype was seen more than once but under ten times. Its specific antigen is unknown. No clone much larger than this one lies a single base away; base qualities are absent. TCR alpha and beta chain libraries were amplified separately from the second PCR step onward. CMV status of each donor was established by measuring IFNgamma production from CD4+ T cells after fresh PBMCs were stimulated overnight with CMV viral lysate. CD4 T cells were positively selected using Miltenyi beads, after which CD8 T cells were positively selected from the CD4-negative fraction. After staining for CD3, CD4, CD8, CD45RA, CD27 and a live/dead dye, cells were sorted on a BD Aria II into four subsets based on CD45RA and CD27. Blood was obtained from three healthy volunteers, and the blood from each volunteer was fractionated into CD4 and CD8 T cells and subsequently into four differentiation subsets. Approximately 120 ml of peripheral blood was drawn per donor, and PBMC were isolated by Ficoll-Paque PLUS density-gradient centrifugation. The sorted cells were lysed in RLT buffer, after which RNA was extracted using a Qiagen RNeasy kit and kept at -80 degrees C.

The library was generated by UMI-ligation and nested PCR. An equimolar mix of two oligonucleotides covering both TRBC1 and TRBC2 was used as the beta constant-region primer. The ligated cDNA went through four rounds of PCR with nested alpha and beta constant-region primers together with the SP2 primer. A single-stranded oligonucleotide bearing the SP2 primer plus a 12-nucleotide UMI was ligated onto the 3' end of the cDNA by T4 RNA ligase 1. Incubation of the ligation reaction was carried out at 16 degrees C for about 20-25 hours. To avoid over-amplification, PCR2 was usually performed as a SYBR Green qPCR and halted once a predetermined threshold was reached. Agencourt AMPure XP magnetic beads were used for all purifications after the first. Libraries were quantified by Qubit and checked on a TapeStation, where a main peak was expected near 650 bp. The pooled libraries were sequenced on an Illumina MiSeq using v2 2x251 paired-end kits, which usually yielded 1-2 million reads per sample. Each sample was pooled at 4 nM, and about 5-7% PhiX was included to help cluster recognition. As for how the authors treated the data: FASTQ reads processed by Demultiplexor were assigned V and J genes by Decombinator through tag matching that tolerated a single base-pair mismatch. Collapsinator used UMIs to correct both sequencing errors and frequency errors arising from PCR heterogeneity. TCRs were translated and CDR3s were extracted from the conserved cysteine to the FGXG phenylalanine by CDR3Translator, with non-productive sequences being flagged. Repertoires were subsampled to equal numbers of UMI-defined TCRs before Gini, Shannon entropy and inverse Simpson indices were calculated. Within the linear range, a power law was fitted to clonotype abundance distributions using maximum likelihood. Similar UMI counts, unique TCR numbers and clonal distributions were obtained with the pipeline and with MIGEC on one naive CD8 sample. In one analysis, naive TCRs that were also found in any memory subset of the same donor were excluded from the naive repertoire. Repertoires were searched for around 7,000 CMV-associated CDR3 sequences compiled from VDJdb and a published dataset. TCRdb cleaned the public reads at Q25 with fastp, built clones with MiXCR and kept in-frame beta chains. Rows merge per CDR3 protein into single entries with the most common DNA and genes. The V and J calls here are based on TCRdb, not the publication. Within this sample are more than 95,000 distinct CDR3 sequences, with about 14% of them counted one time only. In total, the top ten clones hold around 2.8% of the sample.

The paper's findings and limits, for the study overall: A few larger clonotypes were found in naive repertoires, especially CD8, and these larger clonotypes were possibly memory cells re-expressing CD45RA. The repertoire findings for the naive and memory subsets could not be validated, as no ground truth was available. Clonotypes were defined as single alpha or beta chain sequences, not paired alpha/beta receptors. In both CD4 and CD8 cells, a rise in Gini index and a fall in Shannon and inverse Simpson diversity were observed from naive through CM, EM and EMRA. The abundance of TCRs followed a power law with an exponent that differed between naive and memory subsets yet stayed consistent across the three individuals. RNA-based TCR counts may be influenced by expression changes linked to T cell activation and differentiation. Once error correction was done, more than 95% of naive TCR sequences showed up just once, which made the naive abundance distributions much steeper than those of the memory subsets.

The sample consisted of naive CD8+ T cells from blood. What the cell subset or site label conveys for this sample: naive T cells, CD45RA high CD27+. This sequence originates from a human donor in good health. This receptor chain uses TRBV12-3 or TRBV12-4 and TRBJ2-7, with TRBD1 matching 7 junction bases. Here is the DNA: TGTGCCAGCAGTGCCCCTCAAGGGACAGCCTCCTACGAGCAGTACTTC. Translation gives CASSAPQGTASYEQYF.